The clone carrying this T cell receptor (beta chain) has only a few counts. Its antigen is undetermined. Germline CDR1 reads DFQATT; CDR2 reads SNEGSKA (reference sequence). The germline V and J ends were trimmed by 3 bases and 2 bases, with 15 bases remaining between them. The CDR3 spans 15 residues. This record belongs to a study of T-cell memory formation after mild COVID-19. TCRdb reanalysed the 5' RACE reads using MiXCR and keeps one entry per CDR3 protein. Among under 350,000 distinct CDR3 sequences, about 17% were seen once, and the ten largest hold 22%. Regarding the study as a whole: CM and EM subsets held most contracting CD4+ clones; EMRA held CD8+ ones. Second-wave clones peaking on day 37 lacked confirmed SARS-CoV-2 specificity.

The material sequenced was PBMCs or a T cell subset sorted from them (not recorded which). This chain connects TRBV20-1 to TRBJ2-3; D not certain. The TCR sequence derives from a man younger than 30 who had mild COVID-19 (a few samples of this study predate the infection). Cell type and time point are not known. The CDR3 bases are TGCAGTGCTAGCCCCCCGGGCTGGTACACAGATACGCAGTATTTT. Amino acid sequence: CSASPPGWYTDTQYF.